Listed here are 16 T cell receptor beta chains from one sample, sequenced in a study of blood T cell repertoires in COVID-19. Method: immunoSEQ multiplex PCR; TCRdb's copy keeps in-frame clones and lacks some. Among about 180,000 clones listed, about 91% were seen once. The sequenced material came from PBMCs or T cells enriched from blood (not recorded which). These receptors were collected from a woman in her thirties or forties with acute COVID-19.

The V call is TRBV5-1, the J call TRBJ1-3; D may be TRBD1 (6 bases). Trimming took off 5 bases at V and 2 bases at J, with 11 bases between the two ends. Per the germline V gene, CDR1 is SGHRS and CDR2 is YFSETQ. CDR3 length equals 14 residues. CDR3 loop: CASRRGAAGNTIYF. DNA for the CDR3: TGCGCCAGCAGGCGGGGGGCGGCTGGAAACACCATATATTTT.

The V and J genes are TRBV19 and TRBJ2-2; 10 bases align to TRBD2. V dropped 5 bases and J dropped 6; count of bases not matched to a gene: 12. CDR1 and CDR2 from the germline V gene are LNHDA and SQIVND (reference sequence). The CDR3 is 17 amino acids. The CDR3 loop reads CASSFVRPSGSPGELFF. CDR3 in DNA: TGTGCCAGTAGTTTCGTTCGTCCTAGCGGGAGCCCCGGGGAGCTGTTTTTT.

This chain connects TRBV5-1 to TRBJ2-1; 7 bases map to TRBD2. V was pared by 4 bases and J by 5 bases, with 12 bases of the junction left unmatched. The length of the CDR3 is 16 residues. In germline, CDR1 is SGHRS, CDR2 YFSETQ. DNA of the CDR3: TGCGCCAGCAGCCTTCTGTGGGCGGGGGAAAACAATGAGCAGTTCTTC. Translating it yields CASSLLWAGENNEQFF.

DNA of the CDR3: TGTGCCAGTAGTATGGTACTGAGTTCATACAATGAGCAGTTCTTC. This gives the protein CASSMVLSSYNEQFF. The chain combines TRBV19 with TRBJ2-1; no clear D gene. V was trimmed by 3 bases and J by 4 bases, leaving 13 bases between them. Germline V gene sequence: CDR1 LNHDA, CDR2 SQIVND (reference sequence). CDR3 length: 15 residues.

V and J are TRBV9 and TRBJ2-5; TRBD2 matches at 9 bases. CDR3 length equals 16 residues. V gave up 4 bases and J gave up 3 bases; unmatched junction bases: 10. Germline values: CDR1 SGDLS, CDR2 YYNGEE. CDR3 protein: CASSYPPTSGKETQYF. The CDR3 coding sequence is TGTGCCAGCAGCTACCCCCCGACTAGCGGAAAAGAGACCCAGTACTTC.

The chain uses TRBV7-3 and TRBJ2-5, with a possible D match to TRBD2 (6 bases). The CDR3 extends over 15 amino acids. Trimming pared 5 bases from V and 4 bases from J, leaving 17 bases between. Germline-derived CDR1 and CDR2 are SGHTA and FQGTGA. CDR3 bases: TGTGCCAGCAGCCACGGGGGTAGGGACCTAGAGACCCAGTACTTC. This codes for CASSHGGRDLETQYF.

This sequence joins TRBV15 and TRBJ1-4; 9 nucleotides align to TRBD1. The CDR3 has 15 residues. Germline V gives CDR1 LNHNV, CDR2 YYDKDF (reference sequence). With V trimmed by 0 bases and J by 8 bases, 4 bases remained unmatched. The CDR3 protein is CATSRERQGGEKLFF. Written as DNA, the CDR3 is TGTGCCACCAGCAGAGAGAGACAGGGGGGCGAAAAACTGTTTTTT.

This clone was recorded a few times. DNA for the CDR3: TGTGCCAGCAGCCGACAGGGGCAAGGGCACGAGCAGTACTTC. It translates to CASSRQGQGHEQYF. The chain uses TRBV5-6 and TRBJ2-7; 8 nucleotides align to TRBD1. Germline CDR1 reads SGHDT; CDR2 reads YYEEEE. The CDR3 spans 14 residues. Trimming took 4 bases from V and 5 from J; bases not matched to a gene: 8.

This clone appeared once. The V gene is TRBV12-3 or TRBV12-4, the J gene TRBJ2-3; D not certain. The CDR3 sequence is 12 residues long. Deletions cut 0 bases from V and 6 bases from J, with 4 bases between. This CDR3 reads CASSLAGDTQYF. The CDR3 bases are TGTGCCAGCAGTTTAGCGGGCGATACGCAGTATTTT.

The J gene is TRBJ2-4, the V gene TRBV19, with 8 positions matching TRBD1. Germline V lookup: CDR1 LNHDA, CDR2 SQIVND (reference sequence). The ends lost 6 bases at V and 6 bases at J; junction bases unmatched: 7. The CDR3 extends over 14 amino acids. The CDR3 DNA sequence: TGTGCCAGTAGCAGGACAGGGTTACTAAACATTCAGTACTTC. Its translation is CASSRTGLLNIQYF.

V gene TRBV28 combines with J gene TRBJ1-1; 12 bases are shared with TRBD1. CDR1 and CDR2 (germline): MDHEN, SYDVKM. CDR3 size: 16 residues. V lost 6 bases and J lost 3; bases outside the gene matches: 8. CDR3 amino acids: CASRAGTGGLHTEAFF. In nucleotides, the CDR3 is TGTGCCAGCAGAGCCGGGACAGGGGGCTTGCACACTGAAGCTTTCTTT.

The chain uses TRBV5-1 and TRBJ1-1; D is possibly TRBD1 (5 bases). Germline lookup yields CDR1 SGHRS and CDR2 YFSETQ. Trimming stripped 3 bases from V and 4 bases from J, with 13 bases between. The CDR3 consists of 14 residues. CDR3 sequence: CASSWGGVGTEAFF. In DNA, the CDR3 is TGCGCCAGCAGCTGGGGAGGGGTAGGCACTGAAGCTTTCTTT.

In its sample, this clone was seen a few times. The chain is built from TRBV30 and TRBJ2-2; D may be TRBD2 (5 bases). Trimming took 3 bases from V and 7 from J, leaving 21 bases between them. CDR1 is GTSNPN and CDR2 is SVGIG in the germline V gene (reference sequence). The CDR3 loop spans 16 amino acids. The CDR3: CAWRKQQGRVGGELFF. Written as DNA, the CDR3 is TGTGCCTGGAGGAAACAACAAGGGCGGGTCGGCGGGGAGCTGTTTTTT.

The rearrangement uses TRBV5-4 and TRBJ2-7; TRBD2 might be the D (6 bases). This CDR3 is 13 amino acids long. Germline CDR1 reads SGHNT; CDR2 reads YYREEE (reference sequence). The V gene lost 5 bases and the J gene lost 0 bases, with 9 bases spanning the gap. CDR3 sequence: CASRGRDSYEQYF. The CDR3 coding sequence is TGTGCCAGCAGAGGGCGGGACTCCTACGAGCAGTACTTC.

The chain has TRBV5-5 and TRBJ2-4; maybe TRBD2 (5 bases). The germline V and J ends were trimmed by 4 bases and 10 bases, with 9 bases remaining between them. From germline, CDR1 is SGHKS and CDR2 YYEKEE (reference sequence). This CDR3 region has 11 residues. The CDR3 bases are TGTGCCAGCAGCCCCGGGGTTATTCAGTACTTC. Protein sequence: CASSPGVIQYF.

J is TRBJ1-2 and V is TRBV3-1 (or the pseudogene TRBV3-2), with TRBD1 matching over 7 bases. The CDR3 covers 16 residues. Looked up from germline, CDR1 is LGHDT and CDR2 is YNNKEL (reference sequence). Trimming removed 2 bases from V and 6 bases from J; junction bases left unmatched: 12. The DNA of the CDR3 is TGTGCCAGCAGCCAAACCGGGGCGTACAGGGGCGATGGCTACACCTTC. Translation: CASSQTGAYRGDGYTF.